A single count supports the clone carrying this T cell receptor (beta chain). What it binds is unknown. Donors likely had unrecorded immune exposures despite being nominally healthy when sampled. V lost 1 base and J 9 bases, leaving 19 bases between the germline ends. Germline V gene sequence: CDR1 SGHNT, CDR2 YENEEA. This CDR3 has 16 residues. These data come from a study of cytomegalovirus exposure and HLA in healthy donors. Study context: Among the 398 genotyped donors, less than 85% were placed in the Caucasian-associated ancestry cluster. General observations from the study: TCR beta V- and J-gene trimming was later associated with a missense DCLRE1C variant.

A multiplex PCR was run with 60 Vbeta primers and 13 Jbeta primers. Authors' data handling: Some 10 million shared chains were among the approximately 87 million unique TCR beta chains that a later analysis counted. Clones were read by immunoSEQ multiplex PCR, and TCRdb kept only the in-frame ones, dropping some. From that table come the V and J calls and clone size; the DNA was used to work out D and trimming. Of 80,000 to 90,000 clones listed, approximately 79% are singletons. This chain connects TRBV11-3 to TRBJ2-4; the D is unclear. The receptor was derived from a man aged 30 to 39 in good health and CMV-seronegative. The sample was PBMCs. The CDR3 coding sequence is TGTGCCAGCAGCTTAGTCTCGGCCTCGCAACGCGGCATTCAGTACTTC. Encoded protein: CASSLVSASQRGIQYF.